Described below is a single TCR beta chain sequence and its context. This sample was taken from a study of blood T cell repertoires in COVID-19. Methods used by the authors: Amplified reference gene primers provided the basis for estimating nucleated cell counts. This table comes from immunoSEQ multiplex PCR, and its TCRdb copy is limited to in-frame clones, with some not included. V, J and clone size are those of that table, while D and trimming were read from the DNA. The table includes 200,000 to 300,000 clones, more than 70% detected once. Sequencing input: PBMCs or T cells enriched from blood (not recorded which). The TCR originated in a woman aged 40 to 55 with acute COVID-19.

CDR3 protein: CASSPRQGGEQFF. The CDR3 DNA reads TGTGCCAGCAGCCCTAGACAGGGTGGTGAGCAGTTCTTC. The chain uses TRBV7-2 and TRBJ2-1; 7 positions match TRBD1. The J segment lost 9 bases and the V segment lost 5 bases, leaving 7 bases of the junction unmatched. Germline V gene lookup returns CDR1 SGHTA and CDR2 FQGNSA. This CDR3 has 13 amino acids.